Listed below are T cell receptor beta chains from one sample, sequenced in a study of shared T cell receptors in the human thymus. Assay: immunoSEQ multiplex PCR; the TCRdb copy retains only in-frame clones and omits some. The table has approximately 580,000 clones, roughly 74% seen once. In addition, the sample was reused for a study of human thymus T cells.

Input material: thymocytes. The receptors derive from a boy younger than two with a congenital heart defect. The CDR3 runs from the conserved cysteine through the conserved F or W. D genes are given only for firm matches. Where a row states a size, it is once, few, many or the class of an expanded clone; other rows omit it.

d_call,v_call,j_call,clone_size,cdr3_nt,cdr3_aa
TRBD1,TRBV7-2,TRBJ2-7,-,TGTGCCAGCAGCTCCTTGGACAGGGGGTCCTACGAGCAGTACTTC,CASSSLDRGSYEQYF
-,TRBV19,TRBJ2-5,-,TGTGCCAGTAGCTTGCTTTGGGGGCCCAAGACCCAGTACTTC,CASSLLWGPKTQYF
TRBD1,TRBV6-6,TRBJ1-1,-,TGTGCCAGCACTGACGCTCGGACAGGGTCGCGCACTGAAGCTTTCTTT,CASTDARTGSRTEAFF
TRBD1,TRBV2,TRBJ2-1,-,TGTGCCAGCACTCGACAGGGCCAAGTGGTCTCCTACAATGAGCAGTTCTTC,CASTRQGQVVSYNEQFF
TRBD1,TRBV28,TRBJ2-5,-,TGTGCCAGCGGTAAGATCGGGACAGGGAAAGAGACCCAGTACTTC,CASGKIGTGKETQYF
TRBD1,TRBV19,TRBJ1-2,-,TGTGCCAGTAGTATATTGGCCAAGGACAGGGGGCTTGGCTACACCTTC,CASSILAKDRGLGYTF
-,TRBV30,TRBJ2-4,once,TGTGCCTGGGGGCAGATAAAAAACATTCAGTACTTC,CAWGQIKNIQYF
TRBD2,TRBV19,TRBJ2-3,-,TGTGCCAGGGTTGACGGGAGGGGTGGAGATACGCAGTATTTT,CARVDGRGGDTQYF
-,TRBV18,TRBJ1-2,-,TGTGCCAGCTCACCACGTCTCTATGGCTACACCTTC,CASSPRLYGYTF
-,TRBV18,TRBJ1-2,-,TGTGCCAGCTCTCCGACAGAACCCCTTGATGGCTACACCTTC,CASSPTEPLDGYTF
-,TRBV11-2,TRBJ1-3,-,TGTGCCAGCAGGCAGTTCTCTGGAAACACCATATATTTT,CASRQFSGNTIYF
TRBD1,TRBV11-2,TRBJ1-5,-,TGTGCCAGCAGTAAGGACAGGGGGCCAGGCCAGCCCCAGCATTTT,CASSKDRGPGQPQHF